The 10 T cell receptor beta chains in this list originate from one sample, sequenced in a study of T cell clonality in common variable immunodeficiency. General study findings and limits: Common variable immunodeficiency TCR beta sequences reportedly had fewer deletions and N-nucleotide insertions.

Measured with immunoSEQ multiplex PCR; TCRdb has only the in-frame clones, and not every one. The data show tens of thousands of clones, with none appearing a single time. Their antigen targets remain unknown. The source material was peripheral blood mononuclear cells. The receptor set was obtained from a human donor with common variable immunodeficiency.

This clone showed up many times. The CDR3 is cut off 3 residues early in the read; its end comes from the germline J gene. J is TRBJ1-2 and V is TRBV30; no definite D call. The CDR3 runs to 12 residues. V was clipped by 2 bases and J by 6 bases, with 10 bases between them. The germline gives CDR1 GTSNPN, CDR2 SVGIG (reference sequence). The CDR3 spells CAWSPLGNGYTF. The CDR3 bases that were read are TGTGCCTGGAGTCCCCTAGGAAATGGC. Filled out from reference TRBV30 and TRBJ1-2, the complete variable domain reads SQTIHQWPATLVQPVGSPLSLECTVEGTSNPNLYWYRQAAGRGLQLLFYSVGIGQISSEVPQNLSASRPQDRQFILSSKKLLLSDSGFYLCAWSPLGNGYTFGSGTRLTVV.

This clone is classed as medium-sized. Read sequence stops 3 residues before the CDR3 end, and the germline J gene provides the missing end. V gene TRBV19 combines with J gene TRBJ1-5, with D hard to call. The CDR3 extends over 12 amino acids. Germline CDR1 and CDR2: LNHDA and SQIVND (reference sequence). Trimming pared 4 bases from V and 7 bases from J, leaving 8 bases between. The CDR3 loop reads CASSTARQPQHF. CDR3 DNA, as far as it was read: TGTGCCAGTAGTACTGCGAGACAGCCC.

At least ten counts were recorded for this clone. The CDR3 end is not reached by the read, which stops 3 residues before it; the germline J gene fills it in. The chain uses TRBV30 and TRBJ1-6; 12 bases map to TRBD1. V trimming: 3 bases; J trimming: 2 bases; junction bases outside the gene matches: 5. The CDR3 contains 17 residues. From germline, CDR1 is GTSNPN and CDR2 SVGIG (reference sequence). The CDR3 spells CAWRPRDRGPYNSPLHF. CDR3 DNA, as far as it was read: TGTGCCTGGAGGCCCCGGGACAGGGGGCCCTATAATTCACCC.

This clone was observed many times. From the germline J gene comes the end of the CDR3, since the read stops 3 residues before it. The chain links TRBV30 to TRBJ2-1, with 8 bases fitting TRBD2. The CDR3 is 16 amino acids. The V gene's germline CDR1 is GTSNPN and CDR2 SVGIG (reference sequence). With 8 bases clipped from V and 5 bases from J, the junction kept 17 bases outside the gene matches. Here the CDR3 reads CATQGGGGGFNNEQFF. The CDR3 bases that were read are TGTGCCACCCAAGGCGGTGGCGGGGGGTTCAACAATGAG.

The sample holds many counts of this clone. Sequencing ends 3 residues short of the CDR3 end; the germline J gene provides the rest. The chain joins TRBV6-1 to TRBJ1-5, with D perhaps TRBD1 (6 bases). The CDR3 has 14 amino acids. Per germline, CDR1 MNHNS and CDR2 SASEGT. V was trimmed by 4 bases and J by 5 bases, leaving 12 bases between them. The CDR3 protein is CASSGQVFDQPQHF. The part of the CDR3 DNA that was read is TGTGCCAGCAGTGGACAGGTTTTCGATCAGCCC.

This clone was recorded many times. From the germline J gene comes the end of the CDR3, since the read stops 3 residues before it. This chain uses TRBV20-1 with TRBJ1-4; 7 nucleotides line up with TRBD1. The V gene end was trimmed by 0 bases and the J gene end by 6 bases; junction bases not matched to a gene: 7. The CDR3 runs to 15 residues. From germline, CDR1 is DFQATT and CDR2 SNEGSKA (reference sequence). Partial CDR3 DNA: TGCAGTGCTAGAGATGTGACAGGGCGGGATGAAAAA. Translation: CSARDVTGRDEK. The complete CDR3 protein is CSARDVTGRDEKLFF.

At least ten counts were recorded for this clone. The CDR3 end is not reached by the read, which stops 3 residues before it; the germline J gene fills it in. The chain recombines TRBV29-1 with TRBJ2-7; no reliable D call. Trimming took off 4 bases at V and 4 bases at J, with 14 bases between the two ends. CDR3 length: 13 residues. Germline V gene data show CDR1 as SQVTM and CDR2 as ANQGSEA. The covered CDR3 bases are TGCAGCGTTGGTCAGGTTTCTGAGTACGAG. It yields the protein CSVGQVSEYE. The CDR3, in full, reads CSVGQVSEYEQYF.

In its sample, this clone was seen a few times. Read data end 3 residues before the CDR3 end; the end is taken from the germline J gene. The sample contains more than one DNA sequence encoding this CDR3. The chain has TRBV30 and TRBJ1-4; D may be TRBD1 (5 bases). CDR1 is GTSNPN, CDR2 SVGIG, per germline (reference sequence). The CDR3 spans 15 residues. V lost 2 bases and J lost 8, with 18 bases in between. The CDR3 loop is CAWSPPEGIGEKLFF. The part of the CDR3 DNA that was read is TGTGCCTGGAGTCCCCCCGAGGGGATCGGGGAAAAA.

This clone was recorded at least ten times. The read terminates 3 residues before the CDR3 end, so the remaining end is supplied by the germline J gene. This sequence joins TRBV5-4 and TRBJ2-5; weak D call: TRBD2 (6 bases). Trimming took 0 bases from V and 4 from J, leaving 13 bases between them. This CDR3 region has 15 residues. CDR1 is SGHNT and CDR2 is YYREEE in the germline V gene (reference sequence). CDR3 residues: CASSLGGRRGETQYF. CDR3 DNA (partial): TGTGCCAGCAGCTTGGGGGGCAGGCGGGGAGAGACC.

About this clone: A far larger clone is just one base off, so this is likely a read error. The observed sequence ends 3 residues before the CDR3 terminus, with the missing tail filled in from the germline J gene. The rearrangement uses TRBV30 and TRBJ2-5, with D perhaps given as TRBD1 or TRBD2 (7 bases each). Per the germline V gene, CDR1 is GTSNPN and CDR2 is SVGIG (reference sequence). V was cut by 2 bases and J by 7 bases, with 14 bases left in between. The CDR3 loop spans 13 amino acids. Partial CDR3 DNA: TGTGCCTGGAGTCGCAGGGGGGAGGGGACC. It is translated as CAWSRRGEGT. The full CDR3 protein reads CAWSRRGEGTQYF.